This T cell receptor (beta chain) appears in the sequencing data of a study of blood T cell repertoires in COVID-19. Study overall: The origin of the acute and convalescent COVID-19 samples was the United States, Italy and Spain. From T cells, B-cell-depleted T cells, or PBMCs came the material, which was cDNA or gDNA.

Original processing notes: By means of reference gene primer amplification, nucleated cell counts were estimated. The assay was immunoSEQ multiplex PCR, and TCRdb's table has in-frame clones only and misses some. The V and J calls and clone size were taken over from that table, and D and trimming were inferred from the DNA. The sample includes some 250,000 clones, less than 90% of them seen just once. Looked up from germline, CDR1 is SGDLS and CDR2 is YYNGEE. The CDR3 is 16 amino acids. Trimming cost V 2 bases and J 3 bases; bases outside gene matches: 1. The chain couples TRBV9 to TRBJ2-1; TRBD2 agrees at 14 bases. Sequenced input: peripheral blood. The TCR comes from a man in his thirties or forties with active or convalescent COVID-19. Here the CDR3 DNA reads TGTGCCAGCAGCGTGGGACTAGCGGGGGTCTACAATGAGCAGTTCTTC. It codes for CASSVGLAGVYNEQFF. Based on the CDR3 plus reference TRBV9 and TRBJ2-1, the full variable domain is DSGVTQTPKHLITATGQRVTLRCSPRSGDLSVYWYQQSLDQGLQFLIQYYNGEERAKGNILERFSAQQFPDLHSELNLSSLELGDSALYFCASSVGLAGVYNEQFFGPGTRLTVL.